This TCR beta chain was recorded in a study of cytomegalovirus exposure and HLA in healthy donors. For the study at large: Tens of millions of unique TCRs from HLA-typed donors were held in an early release of data.

Notes on this clone: Its matching antigen is unknown. This sample also contains other DNA sequences that code for the same CDR3.

V dropped 1 base and J dropped 1 base, with 13 bases sitting between them. The CDR3 covers 16 residues. The germline CDR1 and CDR2 sequences are MNHNS and SASEGT. Study findings and constraints: DRB1 had the most TCR associations and HLA-C the fewest, a later analysis found, with rates varying by HLA locus. Previously analyzed data showed that most TCR beta V segments were productive at a frequency of about 87% or about 30%. The study flagged some 170 TCR beta chains as cytomegalovirus-associated.

Vbeta (60) and Jbeta (13) primers were used in the PCR. The repertoire was sequenced with immunoSEQ multiplex PCR; TCRdb's copy has only in-frame clones and lacks some. The sample consists of about 190,000 clones, about 88% of them appearing once. What was sequenced was PBMCs. The clonotype comes from a woman aged 18-29 years in good health and CMV-seronegative. The gene calls are TRBV6-1 and TRBJ1-2; possibly TRBD1 for D (5 bases). The CDR3 DNA reads as TGTGCCAGCAGTGAAGGGGCCGGGACTGTTAACTATGGCTACACCTTC. Protein: CASSEGAGTVNYGYTF.